This paragraph covers one TCR beta chain sequence. The target antigen is unknown. These data belong to a study of a mutant IDH1 vaccine in newly diagnosed glioma. About the research overall: First vaccine doses came 4-6 weeks after radiotherapy alone, or with temozolomide cycles. Most patients had received both radiotherapy and temozolomide, the prior options being radiotherapy, temozolomide, or both. Mean patient age was around 40 years; 62.5% were male and approximately 38% female.

The time point denotes: week 11, during vaccination. One vaccine dose held 300 ug of mutant IDH1 20-mer peptide and came with topical imiquimod. The CDR3 covers 15 residues. Germline V lookup: CDR1 MNHEY, CDR2 SVGAGI. With 0 bases clipped from V and 3 bases from J, the junction kept 1 base outside the gene matches. Study results and limitations: Among all patients, vaccine-induced immune responses occurred in approximately 94%.

The method was immunoSEQ multiplex PCR; TCRdb's version includes in-frame clones alone and lacks a portion of them. The table shows roughly 130,000 clones, with about four fifths occurring only once. The TCR sequence derives from a man between 40 and 49 years old with glioma. The material was PBMCs, obtained from a glioma patient whose treatment included an IDH1 peptide vaccine. This sequence joins TRBV6-5 and TRBJ1-2; 10 nucleotides line up with TRBD1. CDR3 amino acids: CASSYSGTGDYGYTF. As DNA, the CDR3 is TGTGCCAGCAGTTACTCGGGGACAGGGGACTATGGCTACACCTTC.